The 15 T cell receptor beta chains presented below share a single source sample, sequenced in a study of siplizumab effects on memory and regulatory T cells. Here immunoSEQ multiplex PCR was the method, and the copy in TCRdb shows in-frame clones only, minus some. The sample shows around 100,000 clones, 94% of them seen only once. Sequenced sample: Tregs sorted from blood. The receptors stem from a human donor in good health.

The chain combines TRBV11-2 with TRBJ2-1; 13 positions match TRBD2. V was pared by 0 bases and J by 12 bases, with 17 bases of the junction left unmatched. The CDR3 is 19 amino acids. Looked up from germline, CDR1 is SGHAT and CDR2 is FQNNGV. CDR3 nucleotide sequence: TGTGCCAGCAGCTTAGAGGCTCGGACTAGCGGGAGTGTTTGGGGTGGGCAGTTCTTC. As protein: CASSLEARTSGSVWGGQFF.

This sequence joins TRBV7-2 and TRBJ2-5; 9 bases fit TRBD2. The germline V gene has CDR1 SGHTA and CDR2 FQGNSA. The CDR3 has 14 amino acids. The V gene end was trimmed by 6 bases and the J gene end by 5 bases; junction bases not matched to a gene: 7. The CDR3 sequence is CASSRGLAGETQYF. The CDR3 bases are TGTGCCAGCAGTAGGGGACTAGCTGGCGAGACCCAGTACTTC.

V is TRBV6-6 and J is TRBJ2-2, with D perhaps matching TRBD2 (6 bases). Germline lookup yields CDR1 MNHNY and CDR2 SVGAGI (reference sequence). V dropped 8 bases and J dropped 3 bases, with 16 bases sitting between them. CDR3 length equals 15 residues. As DNA, the CDR3 is TGTGCCAGCGGACATAGGGACTCTTACACCGGGGAGCTGTTTTTT. It specifies CASGHRDSYTGELFF.

This sequence joins TRBV6-5 and TRBJ2-2; a weak D match, TRBD1 (6 bases). CDR1 and CDR2 (germline): MNHEY, SVGAGI. Trimming shortened V by 0 bases and J by 4 bases, and 9 bases separated the two germline ends. This CDR3 has 15 amino acids. The CDR3 here is CASSYSGQLTGELFF. Here the CDR3 DNA reads TGTGCCAGCAGTTACTCGGGACAACTCACCGGGGAGCTGTTTTTT.

V usage is TRBV7-8 and J usage is TRBJ1-1, with D unresolved. The V end lost 5 bases, the J end lost 5 bases, and 15 bases lay between the germline ends. Germline V lookup: CDR1 SGHVS, CDR2 FQNEAQ. The CDR3 consists of 14 residues. CDR3 nucleotide sequence: TGTGCCAGCAGCATTTCTTTATCGGATACTGAAGCTTTCTTT. Residues: CASSISLSDTEAFF.

The CDR3, as DNA: TGTGCCAGCTCACACCAGGGGAGCACCGGGGAGCTGTTTTTT. The encoded protein is CASSHQGSTGELFF. V gene TRBV18 combines with J gene TRBJ2-2, with D perhaps matching TRBD1 (6 bases). The CDR3 is 14 amino acids. Germline CDR1 reads KGHSH; CDR2 reads LQKENI. V dropped 4 bases and J dropped 4 bases, with 10 bases sitting between them.

V is TRBV29-1 and J is TRBJ1-1, with TRBD1 matching 7 bases. Germline CDR1 SQVTM, CDR2 ANQGSEA. With V trimmed by 7 bases and J by 4 bases, 12 bases remained unmatched. CDR3 length: 14 amino acids. CDR3 amino acids: CSADRGGGSTEAFF. CDR3 in DNA: TGCAGCGCTGACCGAGGGGGCGGGAGCACTGAAGCTTTCTTT. The whole variable domain, remainder taken from reference TRBV29-1 and TRBJ1-1, is SAVISQKPSRDICQRGTSLTIQCQVDSQVTMMFWYRQQPGQSLTLIATANQGSEATYESGFVIDKFPISRPNLTFSTLTVSNMSPEDSSIYLCSADRGGGSTEAFFGQGTRLTVV.

The chain is built from TRBV28 and TRBJ2-1; D unclear. Germline V gene data show CDR1 as MDHEN and CDR2 as SYDVKM. Trimming left V 5 bases short and J 10 bases short, with 9 bases between. The CDR3 length is 11 residues. Here the CDR3 reads CASSTQREQFF. The CDR3 region has the DNA TGTGCCAGCAGTACACAGCGAGAGCAGTTCTTC. The whole variable domain, filled in from reference TRBV28 and TRBJ2-1, reads DVKVTQSSRYLVKRTGEKVFLECVQDMDHENMFWYRQDPGLGLRLIYFSYDVKMKEKGDIPEGYSVSREKKERFSLILESASTNQTSMYLCASSTQREQFFGPGTRLTVL.

V is TRBV29-1 and J is TRBJ2-3, with TRBD2 matching over 7 bases. Trimming removed 0 bases from V and 5 bases from J; junction bases left unmatched: 8. Germline V CDR1 and CDR2: SQVTM, ANQGSEA. The CDR3 has 15 residues. CDR3: CSVEETGLEQDTQYF. The CDR3 DNA reads TGCAGCGTTGAAGAAACAGGACTAGAGCAAGATACGCAGTATTTT.

This rearrangement joins TRBV28 to TRBJ1-2; D is perhaps TRBD1 (5 bases). This CDR3 comprises 11 residues. Germline values: CDR1 MDHEN, CDR2 SYDVKM. V gave up 5 bases and J gave up 8 bases, with 9 bases separating them. This CDR3 reads CASSPGPGYTF. DNA of the CDR3: TGTGCCAGCAGTCCGGGGCCGGGCTACACCTTC.

The chain combines TRBV11-3 with TRBJ2-1; the D gene is possibly TRBD2 (6 bases). The germline V gene encodes CDR1 SGHNT and CDR2 YENEEA. With 5 bases removed from V and 0 bases from J, the gap between germline ends came to 17 bases. CDR3 length: 17 residues. The CDR3 protein is CASSLTSFSGSYNEQFF. CDR3 coding DNA: TGTGCCAGCAGCCTTACTAGCTTTAGCGGCTCCTACAATGAGCAGTTCTTC.

J is TRBJ2-4 and V is TRBV7-9; 13 bases line up with TRBD2. The CDR3 runs 17 residues. The V segment lost 2 bases and the J segment 4 bases; nucleotides outside the gene matches: 5. In germline, CDR1 is SEHNR, CDR2 FQNEAQ (reference sequence). CDR3: CASSLTRTSGSKNIQYF. CDR3 DNA: TGTGCCAGCAGCTTAACCCGGACTAGCGGGAGTAAAAACATTCAGTACTTC.

The chain recombines TRBV5-4 with TRBJ2-1; D unresolved. The germline V gene has CDR1 SGHNT and CDR2 YYREEE (reference sequence). Trimming pared 4 bases from V and 0 bases from J, leaving 11 bases between. The CDR3 sequence is 15 residues long. In nucleotides, the CDR3 is TGTGCCAGCAGCATTGACGCGGCCTCCTACAATGAGCAGTTCTTC. Protein: CASSIDAASYNEQFF.

This chain links TRBV5-1 with TRBJ2-3; perhaps TRBD2 as D (6 bases). Looked up from germline, CDR1 is SGHRS and CDR2 is YFSETQ. V was clipped by 1 base and J by 2 bases, with 11 bases between them. The CDR3 length is 15 residues. CDR3 in DNA: TGCGCCAGCAGCTTGACTGGGACTCTCACAGATACGCAGTATTTT. It specifies CASSLTGTLTDTQYF.

The V gene is TRBV5-1, the J gene TRBJ2-7; TRBD2 agrees at 9 bases. Trimming removed 4 bases from V and 0 bases from J; junction bases left unmatched: 14. Looked up from germline, CDR1 is SGHRS and CDR2 is YFSETQ. The CDR3 has 18 residues. The CDR3 here is CASSIQPAGGAFSYEQYF. CDR3 in DNA: TGCGCCAGCAGCATACAGCCGGCGGGAGGGGCATTCTCCTACGAGCAGTACTTC.